This record concerns one TCR beta chain sequence. The antigen is undetermined. The data are from a study of cytomegalovirus exposure and HLA in healthy donors. Study-wide results and limits: The authors later linked a missense DCLRE1C variant to TCR beta V- and J-gene trimming. It was reported that the classifier diagnosed cytomegalovirus status with high specificity and sensitivity in both the original and validation cohorts.

Germline V gene lookup returns CDR1 SGHVS and CDR2 FQNEAQ. With V trimmed by 5 bases and J by 7 bases, 11 bases remained unmatched. The CDR3 has 14 residues. The study ran its PCR with 60 Vbeta and 13 Jbeta primers. Method: immunoSEQ multiplex PCR; TCRdb's copy keeps in-frame clones and lacks some. The data show about 160,000 clones, 65% to 90% seen once. This sequence originates from a human donor in good health. The chain carries TRBV7-8 and TRBJ2-7, with 7 bases fitting TRBD1. Sequencing was done on a sample of PBMCs. CDR3 in DNA: TGTGCCAGCAGCCCACCGGGACAGACTCGGGAGCAGTACTTC. It is translated as CASSPPGQTREQYF.